Following are 23 T cell receptor beta chains from one sample sequenced in a study of T cells after yellow fever vaccination. TCRdb recomputed calls from the 5' RACE reads with MiXCR, one row per CDR3 protein. The table includes some 350,000 distinct CDR3 sequences, approximately 4.2% detected once. The sample consisted of PBMCs, taken 5 days after the yellow fever booster vaccination. These receptors originate from a man between 18 and 29 years old who received the YFV17D yellow fever vaccine.

V usage is TRBV27 and J usage is TRBJ1-1; D call uncertain. V was pared by 1 base and J by 0 bases, with 9 bases between. This CDR3 is 15 amino acids long. Germline V gives CDR1 MNHEY, CDR2 SMNVEV (reference sequence). The CDR3: CASSLFKGLNTEAFF. The CDR3 DNA reads TGTGCCAGCAGTTTATTTAAGGGCTTGAACACTGAAGCTTTCTTT.

In this sample, this clonotype turned up many times. The rearrangement links TRBV6-1 to TRBJ2-7, with a possible D match to TRBD1 (6 bases). The germline gives CDR1 MNHNS, CDR2 SASEGT. The V and J ends lost 10 bases and 3 bases respectively, with 19 bases between them. The CDR3 runs 14 residues. The CDR3 coding sequence is TGTGCCACCGAGCCCGGGACAAGTCTCTACGAGCAGTACTTC. Amino acid sequence: CATEPGTSLYEQYF.

V usage is TRBV29-1 and J usage is TRBJ1-1; D not resolved. The CDR3 loop spans 12 amino acids. V was pared by 3 bases and J by 0 bases, with 5 bases between. CDR1 and CDR2 (germline): SQVTM, ANQGSEA. CDR3 in amino acids: CSVDRLNTEAFF. The CDR3 DNA is TGCAGCGTTGATAGGTTGAACACTGAAGCTTTCTTT.

This clonotype was observed a handful of times. The rearrangement links TRBV7-9 to TRBJ2-2, with a tentative D call TRBD1 (5 bases). Trimming removed 6 bases at V and 4 bases at J, with 12 bases between. The CDR3 contains 14 residues. The V gene's germline CDR1 is SEHNR and CDR2 FQNEAQ (reference sequence). The CDR3 loop reads CASRGVLTTGELFF. CDR3 bases: TGTGCCAGCAGAGGGGTCCTCACCACCGGGGAGCTGTTTTTT.

CDR3 amino acids: CASSPAEPPLQETQYF. Written as DNA, the CDR3 is TGTGCCAGCAGTCCCGCGGAGCCTCCGTTACAAGAGACCCAGTACTTC. The J gene is TRBJ2-5, the V gene TRBV12-3 or TRBV12-4; no reliable D call. The ends were cut back, 5 bases at V and 2 bases at J, with 18 bases in the middle. The CDR3 sequence is 16 residues long.

This clonotype was found many times. The chain joins TRBV11-2 to TRBJ2-3; TRBD2 matches 10 bases. Germline CDR1 SGHAT, CDR2 FQNNGV. V was clipped by 5 bases and J by 0 bases; unmatched bases: 11. The CDR3 covers 18 residues. CDR3 protein: CASSQTSGAYTSTDTQYF. The DNA for the CDR3 is TGTGCCAGCAGCCAAACTAGCGGGGCCTACACTAGCACAGATACGCAGTATTTT.

This chain uses TRBV20-1 with TRBJ1-1; 8 positions agree with TRBD1. The germline CDR1 and CDR2 sequences are DFQATT and SNEGSKA (reference sequence). The length of the CDR3 is 15 residues. V was clipped by 3 bases and J by 0 bases; unmatched bases: 6. CDR3 bases: TGCAGTGCTAGGGACCGGGACAGGCTGAACACTGAAGCTTTCTTT. It specifies CSARDRDRLNTEAFF.

This clonotype was recorded many times. This rearrangement joins TRBV7-2 to TRBJ2-7; perhaps TRBD2 as D (6 bases). Trimming left V 3 bases short and J 3 bases short, with 12 bases between. Germline CDR1 reads SGHTA; CDR2 reads FQGNSA. This CDR3 has 14 residues. In DNA form, the CDR3 reads TGTGCCAGCAGCTTTTTAGCGGTGGGCTACGAGCAGTACTTC. Its protein is CASSFLAVGYEQYF.

Ten or more counts support this clonotype. This chain connects TRBV7-2 to TRBJ1-1; 8 bases match TRBD1. V was clipped by 5 bases and J by 1 base; unmatched bases: 3. The CDR3 is made up of 14 amino acids. In germline, CDR1 is SGHTA, CDR2 FQGNSA. The CDR3 loop reads CASSHGTGNTEAFF. The CDR3 bases are TGTGCCAGCAGCCATGGGACAGGGAACACTGAAGCTTTCTTT.

The chain is built from TRBV11-2 and TRBJ2-1; 7 nucleotides match TRBD1. J was trimmed by 7 bases and V by 6 bases; bases with no gene match: 9. The CDR3 consists of 14 residues. CDR1 and CDR2 (germline): SGHAT, FQNNGV. The CDR3 DNA follows: TGTGCCAGCAGGAGGACAGGCCTCTCAAATGAGCAGTTCTTC. This translates into CASRRTGLSNEQFF.

This clonotype was counted at least ten times. The genes are TRBV7-9 and TRBJ1-1, with D unclear. Germline V gene data show CDR1 as SEHNR and CDR2 as FQNEAQ (reference sequence). V was trimmed by 1 base and J by 4 bases, leaving 7 bases between them. This CDR3 spans 13 amino acids. The CDR3: CASSLGGVTEAFF. DNA of the CDR3: TGTGCCAGCAGCTTAGGTGGGGTCACTGAAGCTTTCTTT.

This clonotype was seen more than once but under ten times. The chain carries TRBV9 and TRBJ1-6, with a possible D match to TRBD1 (6 bases). CDR1 and CDR2 (germline): SGDLS, YYNGEE. Trimming took off 0 bases at V and 7 bases at J, with 11 bases between the two ends. The CDR3 has 15 amino acids. CDR3 region: CASSVAGQSNSPLHF. In nucleotides, the CDR3 is TGTGCCAGCAGCGTAGCGGGACAAAGCAATTCACCCCTCCACTTT. Supplemented by reference TRBV9 and TRBJ1-6, the full variable domain reads DSGVTQTPKHLITATGQRVTLRCSPRSGDLSVYWYQQSLDQGLQFLIQYYNGEERAKGNILERFSAQQFPDLHSELNLSSLELGDSALYFCASSVAGQSNSPLHFGNGTRLTVT.

This clonotype appeared many times. The chain has TRBV7-9 and TRBJ1-4; D unresolved. The V gene lost 3 bases and the J gene lost 8 bases, with 22 bases spanning the gap. The CDR3 extends over 17 amino acids. CDR1 SEHNR and CDR2 FQNEAQ come from the germline V gene (reference sequence). The CDR3 coding sequence is TGTGCCAGCAGCTTGGGTTTTGGAGGGCCCATAAAGGAAAAACTGTTTTTT. Its translation: CASSLGFGGPIKEKLFF.

V and J are TRBV3-1 and TRBJ2-5; weak D call: TRBD2 (5 bases). Trimming shortened V by 3 bases and J by 5 bases, and 13 bases separated the two germline ends. The length of the CDR3 is 14 residues. Germline V CDR1 and CDR2: LGHDT, YNNKEL (reference sequence). CDR3 in DNA: TGTGCCAGCAGCCAGCTGAGGGCCACGGAGACCCAGTACTTC. Protein: CASSQLRATETQYF.

This clonotype appeared many times. V usage is TRBV5-1 and J usage is TRBJ1-4, with D unclear. The germline V gene has CDR1 SGHRS and CDR2 YFSETQ. The CDR3 is made up of 14 amino acids. V lost 0 bases to trimming and J lost 7 bases, with 10 bases between them. In DNA form, the CDR3 reads TGCGCCAGCAGCTTGGATGACTGGAGTGAAAAACTGTTTTTT. As protein: CASSLDDWSEKLFF.

Many counts were recorded for this clonotype. The chain uses TRBV7-3 and TRBJ2-1, with TRBD2 matching over 13 bases. The germline gives CDR1 SGHTA, CDR2 FQGTGA. Trimming took 8 bases from V and 8 from J; bases not matched to a gene: 6. This CDR3 is 14 amino acids long. In DNA form, the CDR3 reads TGTGCCAGCTCGACTAGCGGGGGGTTGGATGAGCAGTTCTTC. The encoded protein is CASSTSGGLDEQFF.

This clonotype was seen many times. The genes are TRBV18 and TRBJ2-1; TRBD2 agrees at 9 bases. This CDR3 region has 17 residues. Germline assignment: CDR1 KGHSH and CDR2 LQKENI. Germline trimming cut 3 bases from V and 6 bases from J; bases unmatched to any gene: 12. The CDR3 DNA sequence: TGTGCCAGCTCACCCGGGATAGCGGGGGACTCAAGCAATGAGCAGTTCTTC. This sequence encodes CASSPGIAGDSSNEQFF.

This clonotype has only a few counts. The V gene is TRBV19, the J gene TRBJ1-2, with a tentative D call TRBD1 (6 bases). Germline V gene sequence: CDR1 LNHDA, CDR2 SQIVND (reference sequence). V lost 6 bases and J 6 bases, leaving 17 bases between the germline ends. CDR3 length: 14 residues. The CDR3 here is CASRTGQLRDGYTF. The CDR3 nucleotides read TGTGCCAGTAGGACGGGACAACTTAGGGATGGCTACACCTTC.

This clonotype was counted ten times or more. The rearrangement joins TRBV12-3 or TRBV12-4 to TRBJ2-2; the match to TRBD1 covers 10 bases. J lost 4 bases, V lost 5 bases, and 10 bases had no gene match. This CDR3 has 17 residues. The DNA of the CDR3 is TGTGCCAGCAGTGCCCAGACAGGGGGCTGGGGCACCGGGGAGCTGTTTTTT. Translation: CASSAQTGGWGTGELFF.

This clonotype has only a few counts. The V gene is TRBV29-1, the J gene TRBJ2-1; the D is unclear. Trimming removed 3 bases from V and 6 bases from J, with 9 bases in between. Germline CDR1 and CDR2: SQVTM and ANQGSEA. The CDR3 is 12 amino acids. This CDR3 reads CSVDSLGNEQFF. In DNA, the CDR3 is TGCAGCGTTGATTCTCTGGGCAATGAGCAGTTCTTC.

This chain links TRBV20-1 with TRBJ2-7, with a tentative D call TRBD1 (6 bases). The CDR3 loop spans 17 amino acids. Germline CDR1 is DFQATT and CDR2 is SNEGSKA (reference sequence). V was pared by 2 bases and J by 6 bases, with 26 bases between. The CDR3 region is CSARPQGSGTTRPEQYV. The CDR3 nucleotides read TGCAGTGCTAGACCACAGGGATCAGGGACCACGCGGCCCGAGCAGTACGTC.

This clonotype has only a few counts. This sequence joins TRBV30 and TRBJ1-5; D is unresolved. Germline CDR1 GTSNPN, CDR2 SVGIG (reference sequence). This CDR3 comprises 12 residues. Trimming took 3 bases from V and 3 from J, leaving 6 bases between them. This CDR3 reads CAWSDTNQPQHF. CDR3 bases: TGTGCCTGGAGCGACACCAATCAGCCCCAGCATTTT. The variable domain in full, with the rest retrieved from reference TRBV30 and TRBJ1-5, is SQTIHQWPATLVQPVGSPLSLECTVEGTSNPNLYWYRQAAGRGLQLLFYSVGIGQISSEVPQNLSASRPQDRQFILSSKKLLLSDSGFYLCAWSDTNQPQHFGDGTRLSIL.

This clonotype was observed a few times. The V gene is TRBV20-1, the J gene TRBJ2-5; D is unresolved. From germline, CDR1 is DFQATT and CDR2 SNEGSKA (reference sequence). This CDR3 spans 13 amino acids. Deletions cut 6 bases from V and 5 bases from J, with 16 bases between. In nucleotides, the CDR3 is TGCAGTGCAACGCACAGTCTGCGGGAGACCCAGTACTTC. Translation gives CSATHSLRETQYF.